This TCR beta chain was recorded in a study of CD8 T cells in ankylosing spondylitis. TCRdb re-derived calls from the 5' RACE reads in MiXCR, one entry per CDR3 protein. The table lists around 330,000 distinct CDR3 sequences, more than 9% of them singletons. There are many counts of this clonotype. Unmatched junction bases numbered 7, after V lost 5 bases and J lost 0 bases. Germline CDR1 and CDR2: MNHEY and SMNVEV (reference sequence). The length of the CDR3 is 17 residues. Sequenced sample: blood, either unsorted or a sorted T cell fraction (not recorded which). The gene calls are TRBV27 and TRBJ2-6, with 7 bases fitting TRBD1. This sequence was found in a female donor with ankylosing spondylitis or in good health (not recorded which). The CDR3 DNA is TGTGCCAGCAGTGGCACAGGGGTTGGCTCTGGGGCCAACGTCCTGACTTTC. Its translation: CASSGTGVGSGANVLTF.